Sequencing of this T cell receptor beta chain was carried out in a study of T cell responses to AZD1222 COVID-19 vaccine. Study-level points and caveats: The CD4 TCRs associated with vaccination extended across spike and predominated at 160-218 and 743-854. Donor demographics were predominantly white British with a female majority; clonal diversity may be underestimated. Within unmutated variant regions lay the reported targets of nearly half of spike-specific TCRs.

The CDR3 spans 16 residues. Per the germline V gene, CDR1 is SGHAT and CDR2 is FQNNGV. Trimming cost V 6 bases and J 2 bases; bases outside gene matches: 11. Notes on this clone: What it recognizes is unknown.

TCRdb's table, derived via immunoSEQ multiplex PCR, lists solely in-frame clones and lacks some. This table holds 110,000 or so clones, around nine tenths found once. The TCR sequence derives from an adult who received the MenACWY meningococcal vaccine as a control. This chain uses TRBV11-2 with TRBJ2-7, with 9 bases aligning to TRBD2. Sequencing used peripheral blood, obtained 28 days after the second dose of the MenACWY control vaccine. CDR3 loop: CASRSPRSSGAYEQYF. As DNA, the CDR3 is TGTGCCAGCAGATCACCTCGCTCTAGCGGGGCCTACGAGCAGTACTTC.